The clone carrying this TCR beta chain has more than one count but fewer than ten. The sample originates from a study of patients and donors after allogeneic stem cell transplantation. TCRdb analysed the RT-PCR reads with MiXCR anew, one entry per CDR3 protein. The sample holds about 400,000 distinct CDR3 sequences, 16% seen once. V lost 6 bases, J lost 0 bases, and 9 bases stayed unmatched. Germline V gene data show CDR1 as MDHEN and CDR2 as SYDVKM. This CDR3 contains 16 residues. Sequencing was done on a sample of blood, either unsorted or a sorted T cell fraction (not recorded which). This clonotype was obtained from a human donor who was either an allogeneic HSCT recipient or a stem cell or donor lymphocyte infusion donor (not recorded which). It is not recorded whose cells these are; they may come from a transplant donor. The chain carries TRBV28 and TRBJ2-3, with 7 bases identical to TRBD1. The CDR3 nucleotides read TGTGCCAGCAGCCTCGAGACAGGGCCAAGCACAGATACGCAGTATTTT. Translated, it gives CASSLETGPSTDTQYF.